Below, one TCR beta chain is given with its context. The antigen is undetermined. The protocol was immunoSEQ multiplex PCR, while the TCRdb copy is restricted to in-frame clones and leaves out a portion. This table has about 97,000 clones, around nine tenths appearing once. The CDR3 has 16 residues. Germline CDR1 reads SGHNT; CDR2 reads YYREEE (reference sequence). Trimming took off 3 bases at V and 4 bases at J, with 17 bases between the two ends. This entry is derived from a study of T cell responses to AZD1222 COVID-19 vaccine. Points from the study as a whole: Donors were largely white British and mainly female; clonal diversity was possibly underestimated. Seropositive status at baseline applied to only five to seven AZD1222 recipients. Sampling that yielded the repertoires occurred only after the peak T cell response.

The V gene is TRBV5-4, the J gene TRBJ2-1; the D call may be TRBD1 or TRBD2 (5 bases each). The input for sequencing was peripheral blood, taken on day 0 of AZD1222 vaccination. The clonotype originates from an adult in good health. In nucleotides, the CDR3 is TGTGCCAGCAGCTCCCTTCAAGGGACCATTTACAATGAGCAGTTCTTC. This sequence encodes CASSSLQGTIYNEQFF. Full variable domain (outside the CDR3, taken from reference TRBV5-4 and TRBJ2-1): ETGVTQSPTHLIKTRGQQVTLRCSSQSGHNTVSWYQQALGQGPQFIFQYYREEENGRGNFPPRFSGLQFPNYSSELNVNALELDDSALYLCASSSLQGTIYNEQFFGPGTRLTVL.